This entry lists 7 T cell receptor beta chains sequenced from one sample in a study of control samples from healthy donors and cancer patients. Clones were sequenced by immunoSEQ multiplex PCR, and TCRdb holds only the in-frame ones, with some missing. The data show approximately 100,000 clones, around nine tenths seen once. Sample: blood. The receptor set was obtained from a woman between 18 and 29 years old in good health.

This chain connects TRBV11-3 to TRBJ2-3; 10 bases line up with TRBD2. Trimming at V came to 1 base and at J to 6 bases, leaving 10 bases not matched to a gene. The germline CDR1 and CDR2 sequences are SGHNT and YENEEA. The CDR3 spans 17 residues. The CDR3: CASSLGRASGGVDTQYF. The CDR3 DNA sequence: TGTGCCAGCAGCTTAGGACGGGCTAGCGGGGGTGTGGATACGCAGTATTTT.

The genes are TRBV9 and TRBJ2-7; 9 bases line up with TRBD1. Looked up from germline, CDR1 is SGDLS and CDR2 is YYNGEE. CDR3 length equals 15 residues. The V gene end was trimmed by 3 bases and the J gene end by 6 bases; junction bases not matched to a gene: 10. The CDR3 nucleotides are TGTGCCAGCAGCGCTTGGACAGGGGAGGATGTCGAGCAGTACTTC. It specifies CASSAWTGEDVEQYF.

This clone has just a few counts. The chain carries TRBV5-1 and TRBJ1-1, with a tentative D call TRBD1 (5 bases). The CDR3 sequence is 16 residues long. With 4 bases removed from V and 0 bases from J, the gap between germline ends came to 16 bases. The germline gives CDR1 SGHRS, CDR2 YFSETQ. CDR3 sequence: CASSPAAAGMNTEAFF. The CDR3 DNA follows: TGCGCCAGCAGCCCTGCCGCCGCAGGGATGAACACTGAAGCTTTCTTT.

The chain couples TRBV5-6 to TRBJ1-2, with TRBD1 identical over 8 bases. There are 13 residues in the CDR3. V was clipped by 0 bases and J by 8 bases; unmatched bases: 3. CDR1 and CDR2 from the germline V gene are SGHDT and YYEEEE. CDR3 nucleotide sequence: TGTGCCAGCAGCTTGGACAGGGGGAAGGGCTACACCTTC. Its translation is CASSLDRGKGYTF.

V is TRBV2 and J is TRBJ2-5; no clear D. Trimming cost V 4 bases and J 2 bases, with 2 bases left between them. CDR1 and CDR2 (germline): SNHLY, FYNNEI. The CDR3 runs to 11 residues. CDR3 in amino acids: CASSGQETQYF. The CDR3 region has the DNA TGTGCCAGCAGTGGGCAAGAGACCCAGTACTTC.

The CDR3 loop is CASSQDLIAGGTYNEQFF. The CDR3 nucleotides are TGTGCCAGCAGCCAAGATCTAATCGCGGGGGGGACCTACAATGAGCAGTTCTTC. V usage is TRBV14 and J usage is TRBJ2-1; 9 positions match TRBD2. Trimming cost V 0 bases and J 2 bases; bases outside gene matches: 8. Germline V CDR1 and CDR2: SGHDN, FVKESK. CDR3 size: 18 residues.

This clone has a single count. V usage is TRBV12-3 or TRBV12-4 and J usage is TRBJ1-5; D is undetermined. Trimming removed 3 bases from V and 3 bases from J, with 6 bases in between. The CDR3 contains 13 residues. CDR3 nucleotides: TGTGCCAGCAGTTTCGCGGACAATCAGCCCCAGCATTTT. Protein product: CASSFADNQPQHF.